One and the same sample provided the 28 T cell receptor beta chains below, sequenced in a study of T cell responses to AZD1222 COVID-19 vaccine. Clones were read by immunoSEQ multiplex PCR, and TCRdb kept only the in-frame ones, dropping some. This repertoire shows 53,000 or so clones, approximately 84% found once; its top ten account for roughly a quarter. The sequenced sample was peripheral blood, obtained on day 0 of AZD1222 vaccination. The receptors come from an adult in good health.

This clone has just a few counts. The chain couples TRBV7-6 to TRBJ2-2; the D is unclear. V gave up 4 bases and J gave up 0 bases, with 3 bases separating them. Per the germline V gene, CDR1 is SGHVS and CDR2 is FNYEAQ. CDR3 length: 13 amino acids. CDR3 sequence reads: CASSYTNTGELFF. CDR3 coding DNA: TGTGCCAGCAGCTACACGAACACCGGGGAGCTGTTTTTT.

The chain recombines TRBV5-1 with TRBJ1-2; 7 nucleotides match TRBD1. The CDR3 consists of 13 residues. Germline values: CDR1 SGHRS, CDR2 YFSETQ. The V and J ends lost 0 bases and 6 bases, in that order; junction bases with no gene match: 2. CDR3 region: CASSLEGADGYTF. CDR3 sequence (DNA): TGCGCCAGCAGCTTGGAGGGGGCAGATGGCTACACCTTC.

The V and J genes are TRBV11-2 and TRBJ2-1, with TRBD2 identical over 8 bases. J was trimmed by 6 bases and V by 5 bases; bases with no gene match: 9. The CDR3 length is 15 residues. The germline CDR1 and CDR2 sequences are SGHAT and FQNNGV. Here the CDR3 DNA reads TGTGCCAGCAGCCCGGGTAGCGGGAAGGCCAATGAGCAGTTCTTC. Translating gives CASSPGSGKANEQFF.

The V and J genes are TRBV2 and TRBJ1-2; 7 nucleotides line up with TRBD1. The V gene end was trimmed by 4 bases and the J gene end by 4 bases; junction bases not matched to a gene: 6. The CDR3 is made up of 14 amino acids. From germline, CDR1 is SNHLY and CDR2 FYNNEI. This CDR3 reads CASSVRGLFYGYTF. Here the CDR3 DNA reads TGTGCCAGCAGTGTGAGGGGGCTCTTCTATGGCTACACCTTC.

This clone has only one observation. This chain uses TRBV28 with TRBJ1-1; 9 bases fit TRBD1. J lost 6 bases, V lost 2 bases, and 4 bases had no gene match. Germline lookup yields CDR1 MDHEN and CDR2 SYDVKM. CDR3 length: 14 amino acids. The CDR3 is CASSLVQGAAEAFF. Written as DNA, the CDR3 is TGTGCCAGCAGTTTAGTACAGGGGGCGGCTGAAGCTTTCTTT.

V gene TRBV6-5 combines with J gene TRBJ1-1; a possible D gene is TRBD1 (5 bases). Per germline, CDR1 MNHEY and CDR2 SVGAGI. This CDR3 has 13 residues. Trimming cost V 2 bases and J 4 bases, with 8 bases left between them. The CDR3 region is CASSYQQVTEAFF. As DNA, the CDR3 is TGTGCCAGCAGTTACCAACAGGTCACTGAAGCTTTCTTT.

This clone was observed a single time. The rearrangement uses TRBV19 and TRBJ2-3; D gene uncertain. CDR3 length equals 12 residues. The ends were cut back, 8 bases at V and 4 bases at J, with 10 bases in the middle. Germline assignment: CDR1 LNHDA and CDR2 SQIVND (reference sequence). The CDR3 sequence: CASLGLADTQYF. The DNA for the CDR3 is TGTGCCAGTCTGGGGTTAGCAGATACGCAGTATTTT.

The chain combines TRBV7-3 with TRBJ2-5; TRBD1 or TRBD2 may be the D gene (5 bases each). CDR1 and CDR2 (germline): SGHTA, FQGTGA. The V end lost 5 bases, the J end lost 5 bases, and 18 bases lay between the germline ends. The CDR3 is made up of 15 amino acids. CDR3 sequence reads: CASSAGTPGRETQYF. Written as DNA, the CDR3 is TGTGCCAGCAGCGCCGGGACCCCCGGTCGGGAGACCCAGTACTTC. Based on the CDR3 plus reference TRBV7-3 and TRBJ2-5, the full variable domain is GAGVSQTPSNKVTEKGKYVELRCDPISGHTALYWYRQSLGQGPEFLIYFQGTGAADDSGLPNDRFFAVRPEGSVSTLKIQRTERGDSAVYLCASSAGTPGRETQYFGPGTRLLVL.

The rearrangement links TRBV28 to TRBJ1-6, with a possible D match to TRBD1 (6 bases). Between the trimmed V and J ends, which lost 3 bases and 7 bases, there was a span of 10 bases. Germline assignment: CDR1 MDHEN and CDR2 SYDVKM. This CDR3 comprises 14 residues. Written as DNA, the CDR3 is TGTGCCAGCAGTTTCCGGGACATCAATTCACCCCTCCACTTT. Translation gives CASSFRDINSPLHF.

The chain employs TRBV7-6 and TRBJ2-7, with TRBD1 identical over 9 bases. Germline-derived CDR1 and CDR2 are SGHVS and FNYEAQ. This CDR3 is built from 14 residues. Unmatched junction bases numbered 3, after V lost 1 base and J lost 5 bases. CDR3 sequence: CASSLEDRGHEQYF. CDR3 nucleotide sequence: TGTGCCAGCAGCTTAGAGGACAGGGGCCACGAGCAGTACTTC. Filled out from reference TRBV7-6 and TRBJ2-7, the complete variable domain reads GAGVSQSPRYKVTKRGQDVALRCDPISGHVSLYWYRQALGQGPEFLTYFNYEAQQDKSGLPNDRFSAERPEGSISTLTIQRTEQRDSAMYRCASSLEDRGHEQYFGPGTRLTVT.

V is TRBV7-8 and J is TRBJ2-1; 7 positions agree with TRBD2. Germline V gene data show CDR1 as SGHVS and CDR2 as FQNEAQ. The CDR3 contains 16 residues. The V gene end was trimmed by 5 bases and the J gene end by 0 bases; junction bases not matched to a gene: 7. The CDR3 sequence is CASSPRGGSSYNEQFF. CDR3 nucleotide sequence: TGTGCCAGCAGCCCCCGGGGAGGGAGCTCCTACAATGAGCAGTTCTTC.

The V and J genes are TRBV7-2 and TRBJ2-7, with 8 bases lining up with TRBD2. The length of the CDR3 is 14 residues. V shed 5 bases and J 5 bases; nucleotides not matched to a gene: 8. The germline V gene encodes CDR1 SGHTA and CDR2 FQGNSA. CDR3: CASSRGGSAHEQYF. The CDR3 DNA sequence: TGTGCCAGCAGCCGGGGGGGCTCTGCCCACGAGCAGTACTTC.

This sequence joins TRBV30 and TRBJ2-3; no reliable D call. Per the germline V gene, CDR1 is GTSNPN and CDR2 is SVGIG (reference sequence). V lost 2 bases to trimming and J lost 3 bases, with 12 bases between them. This CDR3 is built from 14 residues. The CDR3 protein is CAWSRVALTDTQYF. The CDR3 region has the DNA TGTGCCTGGAGTAGGGTAGCCCTGACAGATACGCAGTATTTT.

The genes are TRBV11-3 and TRBJ1-1; D gene unclear. V lost 2 bases, J lost 3 bases, and 7 bases lay in between. The CDR3 totals 13 residues. Germline V gene data show CDR1 as SGHNT and CDR2 as YENEEA. CDR3 protein: CASSLQVDTEAFF. The CDR3 nucleotides read TGTGCCAGCAGCTTACAGGTCGACACTGAAGCTTTCTTT.

The chain has TRBV5-1 and TRBJ1-2; D gene ambiguous. Germline lookup yields CDR1 SGHRS and CDR2 YFSETQ. With 2 bases removed from V and 6 bases from J, the gap between germline ends came to 23 bases. This CDR3 comprises 17 residues. CDR3 loop: CASSLGFETTNRDGYTF. In DNA form, the CDR3 reads TGCGCCAGCAGCTTAGGTTTTGAGACAACTAATAGAGATGGCTACACCTTC.

The J gene is TRBJ1-5, the V gene TRBV29-1; 9 bases line up with TRBD1. Germline V CDR1 and CDR2: SQVTM, ANQGSEA. V lost 7 bases, J lost 4 bases, and 2 bases stayed unmatched. The CDR3 has 12 residues. The CDR3 is CSAGTGNQPQHF. The CDR3 coding sequence is TGCAGCGCCGGGACAGGGAATCAGCCCCAGCATTTT.

This clone turned up a few times. The chain links TRBV18 to TRBJ2-7, with 7 nucleotides matching TRBD1. The CDR3 has 18 amino acids. Germline trimming cut 0 bases from V and 3 bases from J; bases unmatched to any gene: 14. In germline, CDR1 is KGHSH, CDR2 LQKENI. The CDR3 sequence: CASSPPTGRDSGIYEQYF. The CDR3 coding sequence is TGTGCCAGCTCACCACCTACCGGCAGGGACAGCGGAATCTACGAGCAGTACTTC. Based on the CDR3 plus reference TRBV18 and TRBJ2-7, the full variable domain is NAGVMQNPRHLVRRRGQEARLRCSPMKGHSHVYWYRQLPEEGLKFMVYLQKENIIDESGMPKERFSAEFPKEGPSILRIQQVVRGDSAAYFCASSPPTGRDSGIYEQYFGPGTRLTVT.

The genes are TRBV4-3 and TRBJ1-6; no firm D call. Trimming removed 0 bases at V and 10 bases at J, with 10 bases between. The CDR3 is 14 residues long. Germline V gene data show CDR1 as LGHNA and CDR2 as YSLEER. In DNA form, the CDR3 reads TGCGCCAGCAGCCAAGATGGTTTTGGGTCACCCCTCCACTTT. This encodes CASSQDGFGSPLHF.

This clone appeared once. The CDR3 DNA follows: TGTGCCAGCAGTTACGACGCGGTCCTAAACACTGAAGCTTTCTTT. Amino acids: CASSYDAVLNTEAFF. The chain employs TRBV6-5 and TRBJ1-1; the D is unclear. Germline-derived CDR1 and CDR2 are MNHEY and SVGAGI. The CDR3 sequence is 15 residues long. The V end was cut by 2 bases, the J end by 2 bases, with 12 bases between.

The V gene is TRBV6-5, the J gene TRBJ2-1, with TRBD2 matching 10 bases. The CDR3 totals 13 residues. J gave up 8 bases and V 7 bases, and 5 bases lay outside the gene matches. Germline CDR1 MNHEY, CDR2 SVGAGI. CDR3 residues: CASTSGSIYEQFF. The CDR3 bases are TGTGCCAGCACTAGCGGGAGCATCTATGAGCAGTTCTTC.

Regarding this clone: One junction end does not reproduce the germline sequence, and a read error may be involved. The CDR3 is CASSSLMGGDRAIF. CDR3 coding DNA: TGTGCCAGCAGCAGCTTAATGGGGGGAGACAGGGCGATTTTT. The chain uses TRBV7-9 and TRBJ2-2; the D gene is possibly TRBD1 (7 bases). Per the germline V gene, CDR1 is SEHNR and CDR2 is FQNEAQ (reference sequence). This CDR3 is 14 amino acids long.

The rearrangement joins TRBV11-2 to TRBJ2-3, with 12 nucleotides matching TRBD2. The CDR3 loop spans 15 amino acids. The V segment lost 0 bases and the J segment 14 bases; nucleotides outside the gene matches: 9. The germline V gene has CDR1 SGHAT and CDR2 FQNNGV. As DNA, the CDR3 is TGTGCCAGCAGCTTAGATCGGACTAGCGGGACGTCGACGTATTTT. This sequence encodes CASSLDRTSGTSTYF. The variable domain in full, completed from reference TRBV11-2 and TRBJ2-3, reads EAGVAQSPRYKIIEKRQSVAFWCNPISGHATLYWYQQILGQGPKLLIQFQNNGVVDDSQLPKDRFSAERLKGVDSTLKIQPAKLEDSAVYLCASSLDRTSGTSTYFGPGTRLTVL.

The chain employs TRBV7-2 and TRBJ2-1, with 9 bases aligning to TRBD1. Germline CDR1 SGHTA, CDR2 FQGNSA. This CDR3 is built from 16 residues. V dropped 5 bases and J dropped 7; count of bases not matched to a gene: 12. The CDR3: CASSLLGQGGVNEQFF. The DNA for the CDR3 is TGTGCCAGCAGCCTTTTGGGACAGGGTGGGGTGAATGAGCAGTTCTTC.

The chain is built from TRBV7-9 and TRBJ1-5; the D gene is possibly TRBD1 (6 bases). CDR3 length: 13 amino acids. The ends were cut back, 5 bases at V and 4 bases at J, with 9 bases in the middle. CDR1 and CDR2 from the germline V gene are SEHNR and FQNEAQ (reference sequence). The CDR3: CASSQQGNQPQHF. In nucleotides, the CDR3 is TGTGCCAGCAGCCAGCAGGGGAATCAGCCCCAGCATTTT.

J is TRBJ2-7 and V is TRBV5-8; 11 bases match TRBD2. The CDR3 consists of 15 residues. The junction had 5 bases not matched to a gene; V was cut back by 2 bases and J by 4 bases. Per germline, CDR1 SGHTS and CDR2 YDEGEE. CDR3 sequence (DNA): TGTGCCAGCAGCTTACTAGCGGGAGTCGCGTACGAGCAGTACTTC. Translation: CASSLLAGVAYEQYF.

The chain recombines TRBV10-2 with TRBJ1-1, with D possibly matching TRBD1 (6 bases). The V end lost 6 bases, the J end lost 0 bases, and 14 bases lay between the germline ends. The V gene's germline CDR1 is WSHSY and CDR2 SAAADI. CDR3 length equals 15 residues. CDR3 nucleotide sequence: TGCGCCAGCAGCGCGGACAGCCCCGTGAACACTGAAGCTTTCTTT. This encodes CASSADSPVNTEAFF.

V and J are TRBV29-1 and TRBJ1-5, with 10 bases fitting TRBD1. Germline CDR1 and CDR2: SQVTM and ANQGSEA. Trimming cost V 6 bases and J 7 bases; bases outside gene matches: 6. This CDR3 spans 13 amino acids. CDR3 region: CSVAGTGEQPQHF. The CDR3 nucleotides read TGCAGCGTCGCCGGGACAGGGGAGCAGCCCCAGCATTTT.

This sequence joins TRBV16 and TRBJ1-5; D is perhaps TRBD1 (6 bases). Germline CDR1 reads KGHSY; CDR2 reads FQNENV. The CDR3 runs 17 residues. With 1 base removed from V and 4 bases from J, the gap between germline ends came to 17 bases. This chain's CDR3 is CASSQFSGTKENQPQHF. CDR3 nucleotides: TGTGCCAGCAGCCAATTCTCGGGGACAAAGGAAAATCAGCCCCAGCATTTT.